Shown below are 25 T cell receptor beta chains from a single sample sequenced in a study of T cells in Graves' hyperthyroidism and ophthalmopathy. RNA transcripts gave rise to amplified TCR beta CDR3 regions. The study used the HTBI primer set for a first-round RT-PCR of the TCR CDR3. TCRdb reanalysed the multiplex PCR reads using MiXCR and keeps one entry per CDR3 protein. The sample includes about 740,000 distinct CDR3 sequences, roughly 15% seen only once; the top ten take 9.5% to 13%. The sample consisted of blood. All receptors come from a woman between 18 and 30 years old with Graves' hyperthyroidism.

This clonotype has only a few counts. The CDR3 DNA is TGCGCCAGCAGCCAACATAAGGGGGGGGAAGAGACCCAGTACTTC. Protein: CASSQHKGGEETQYF. This chain connects TRBV4-1 to TRBJ2-5; the D gene is possibly TRBD2 (7 bases). CDR1 MGHRA and CDR2 YSYEKL come from the germline V gene. Trimming took off 2 bases at V and 3 bases at J, with 13 bases between the two ends. This CDR3 comprises 15 residues.

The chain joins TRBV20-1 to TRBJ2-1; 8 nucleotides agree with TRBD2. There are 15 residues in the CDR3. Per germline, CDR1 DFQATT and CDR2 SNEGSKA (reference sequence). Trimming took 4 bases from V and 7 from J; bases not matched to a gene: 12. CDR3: CSATERGRGGNEQFF. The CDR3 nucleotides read TGCAGTGCTACGGAAAGGGGACGGGGGGGTAATGAGCAGTTCTTC.

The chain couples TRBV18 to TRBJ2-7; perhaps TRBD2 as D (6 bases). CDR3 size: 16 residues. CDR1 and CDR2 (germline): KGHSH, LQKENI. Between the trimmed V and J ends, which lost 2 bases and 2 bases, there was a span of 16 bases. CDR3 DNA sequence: TGTGCCAGCTCACCATCTTTACGGGGGTCAACCTACGAGCAGTACTTC. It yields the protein CASSPSLRGSTYEQYF.

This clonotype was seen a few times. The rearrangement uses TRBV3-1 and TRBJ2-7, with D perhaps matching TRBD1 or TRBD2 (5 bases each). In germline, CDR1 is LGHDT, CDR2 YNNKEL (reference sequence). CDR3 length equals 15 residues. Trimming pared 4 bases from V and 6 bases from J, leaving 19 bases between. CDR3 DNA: TGTGCCAGCAGCCTCCGAAGCCGGGGCCGGAGCGAGCAGTACTTC. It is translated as CASSLRSRGRSEQYF.

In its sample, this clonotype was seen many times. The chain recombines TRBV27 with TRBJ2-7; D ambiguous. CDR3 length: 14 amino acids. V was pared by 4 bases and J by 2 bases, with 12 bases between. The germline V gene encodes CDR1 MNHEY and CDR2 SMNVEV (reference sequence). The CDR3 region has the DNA TGTGCCAGCAGTTCTGGGCAGCGAGCCTACGAGCAGTACTTC. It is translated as CASSSGQRAYEQYF.

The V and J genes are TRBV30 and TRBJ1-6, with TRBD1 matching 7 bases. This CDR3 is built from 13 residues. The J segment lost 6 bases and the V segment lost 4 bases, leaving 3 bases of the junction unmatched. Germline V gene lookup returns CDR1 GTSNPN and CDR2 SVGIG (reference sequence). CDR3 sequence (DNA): TGTGCCTGGACCGACAGGGCTAATTCACCCCTCCACTTT. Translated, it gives CAWTDRANSPLHF.

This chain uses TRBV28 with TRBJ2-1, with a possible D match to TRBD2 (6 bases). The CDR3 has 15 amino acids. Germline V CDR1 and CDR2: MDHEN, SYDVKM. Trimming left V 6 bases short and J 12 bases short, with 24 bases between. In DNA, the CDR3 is TGTGCCAGCAGCTTTAGGTGGGAGGTCGTGGGTAGGCAGTTCTTC. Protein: CASSFRWEVVGRQFF.

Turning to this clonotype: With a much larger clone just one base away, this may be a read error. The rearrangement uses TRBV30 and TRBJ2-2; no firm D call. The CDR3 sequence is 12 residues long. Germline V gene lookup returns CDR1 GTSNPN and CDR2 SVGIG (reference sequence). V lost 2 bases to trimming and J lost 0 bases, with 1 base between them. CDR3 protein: CAWSTNTGELFF. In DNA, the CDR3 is TGTGCCTGGAGTACGAACACCGGGGAGCTGTTTTTT.

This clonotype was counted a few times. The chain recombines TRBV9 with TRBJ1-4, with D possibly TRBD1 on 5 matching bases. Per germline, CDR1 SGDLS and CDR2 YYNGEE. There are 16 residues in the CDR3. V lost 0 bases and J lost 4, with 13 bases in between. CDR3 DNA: TGTGCCAGCAGCGTAGGCCCGGGACGGATTAATGAAAAACTGTTTTTT. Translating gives CASSVGPGRINEKLFF.

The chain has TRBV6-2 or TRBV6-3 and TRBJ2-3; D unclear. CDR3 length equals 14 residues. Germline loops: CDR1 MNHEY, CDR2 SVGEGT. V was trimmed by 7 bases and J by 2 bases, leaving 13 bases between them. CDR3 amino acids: CASTPVAYTDTQYF. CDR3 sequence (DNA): TGTGCCAGCACCCCCGTTGCCTACACAGATACGCAGTATTTT.

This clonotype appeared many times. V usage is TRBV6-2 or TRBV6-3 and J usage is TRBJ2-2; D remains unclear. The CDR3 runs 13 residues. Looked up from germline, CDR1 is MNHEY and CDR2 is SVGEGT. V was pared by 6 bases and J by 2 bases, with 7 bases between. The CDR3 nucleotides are TGTGCCAGCAGACCGATTAACACCGGGGAGCTGTTTTTT. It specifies CASRPINTGELFF.

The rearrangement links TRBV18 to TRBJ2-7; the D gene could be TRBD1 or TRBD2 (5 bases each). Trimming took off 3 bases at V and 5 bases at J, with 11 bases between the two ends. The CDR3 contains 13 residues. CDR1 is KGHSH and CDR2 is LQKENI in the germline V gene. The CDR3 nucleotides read TGTGCCAGCTCACCCTCCAGGGACCACGAGCAGTACTTC. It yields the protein CASSPSRDHEQYF. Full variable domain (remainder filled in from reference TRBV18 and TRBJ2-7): NAGVMQNPRHLVRRRGQEARLRCSPMKGHSHVYWYRQLPEEGLKFMVYLQKENIIDESGMPKERFSAEFPKEGPSILRIQQVVRGDSAAYFCASSPSRDHEQYFGPGTRLTVT.

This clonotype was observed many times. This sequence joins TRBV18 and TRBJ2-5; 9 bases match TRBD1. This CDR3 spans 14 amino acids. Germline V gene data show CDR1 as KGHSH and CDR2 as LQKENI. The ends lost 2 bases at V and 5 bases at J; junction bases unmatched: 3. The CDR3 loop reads CASSPTGTGETQYF. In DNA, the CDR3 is TGTGCCAGCTCACCAACGGGGACAGGGGAGACCCAGTACTTC.

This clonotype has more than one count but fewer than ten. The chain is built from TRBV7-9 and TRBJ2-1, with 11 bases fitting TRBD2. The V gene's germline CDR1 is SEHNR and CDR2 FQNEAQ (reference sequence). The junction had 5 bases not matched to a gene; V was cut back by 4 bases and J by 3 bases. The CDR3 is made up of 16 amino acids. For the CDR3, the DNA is TGTGCCAGCAGCTCCAGCACTAGCGGGGGCTACAATGAGCAGTTCTTC. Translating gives CASSSSTSGGYNEQFF. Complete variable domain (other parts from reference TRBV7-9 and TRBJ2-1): DTGVSQNPRHKITKRGQNVTFRCDPISEHNRLYWYRQTLGQGPEFLTYFQNEAQLEKSRLLSDRFSAERPKGSFSTLEIQRTEQGDSAMYLCASSSSTSGGYNEQFFGPGTRLTVL.

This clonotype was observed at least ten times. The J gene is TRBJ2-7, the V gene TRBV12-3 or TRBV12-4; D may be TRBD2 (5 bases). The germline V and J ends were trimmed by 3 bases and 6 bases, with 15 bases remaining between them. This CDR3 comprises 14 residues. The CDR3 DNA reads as TGTGCCAGCAGTTTCGCAGCGGCGAGGATCGAGCAGTACTTC. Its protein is CASSFAAARIEQYF.

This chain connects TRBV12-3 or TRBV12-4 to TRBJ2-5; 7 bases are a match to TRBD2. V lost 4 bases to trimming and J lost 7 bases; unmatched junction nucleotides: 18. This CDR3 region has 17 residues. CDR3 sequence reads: CASSSYPASGLRGTQYF. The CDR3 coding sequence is TGTGCCAGCAGTTCCTACCCAGCTAGCGGCCTAAGGGGGACCCAGTACTTC.

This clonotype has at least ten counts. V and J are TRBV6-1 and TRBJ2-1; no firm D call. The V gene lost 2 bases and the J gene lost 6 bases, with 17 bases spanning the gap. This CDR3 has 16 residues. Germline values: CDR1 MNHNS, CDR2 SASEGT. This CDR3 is CASSEYAGSSSNEQFF. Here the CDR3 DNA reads TGTGCCAGCAGTGAATACGCCGGCTCCTCCAGCAATGAGCAGTTCTTC.

CDR3 nucleotide sequence: TGTGCCACCACAGGAACAAATCAGCCCCAGCATTTT. This codes for CATTGTNQPQHF. This chain joins TRBV19 and TRBJ1-5; D possibly corresponds to TRBD1 (5 bases). The CDR3 spans 12 residues. Germline CDR1 LNHDA, CDR2 SQIVND (reference sequence). Trimming took off 10 bases at V and 4 bases at J, with 11 bases between the two ends.

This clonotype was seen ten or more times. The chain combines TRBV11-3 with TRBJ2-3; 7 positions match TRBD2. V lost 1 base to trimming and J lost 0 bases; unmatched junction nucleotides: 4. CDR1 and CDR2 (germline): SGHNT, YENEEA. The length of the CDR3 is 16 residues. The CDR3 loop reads CASSLGTSPSTDTQYF. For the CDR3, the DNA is TGTGCCAGCAGCTTAGGGACTAGTCCTAGCACAGATACGCAGTATTTT.

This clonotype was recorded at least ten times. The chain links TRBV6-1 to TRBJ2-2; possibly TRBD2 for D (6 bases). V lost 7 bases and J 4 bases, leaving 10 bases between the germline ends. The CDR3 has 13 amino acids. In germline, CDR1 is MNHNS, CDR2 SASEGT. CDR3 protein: CASKGRTTGELFF. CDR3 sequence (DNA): TGTGCCAGCAAGGGGAGGACCACCGGGGAGCTGTTTTTT.

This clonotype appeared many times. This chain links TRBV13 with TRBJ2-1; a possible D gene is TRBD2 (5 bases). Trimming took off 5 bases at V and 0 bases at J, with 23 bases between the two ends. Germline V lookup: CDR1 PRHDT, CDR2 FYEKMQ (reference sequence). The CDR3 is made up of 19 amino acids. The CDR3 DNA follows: TGTGCCAGCAGCCCCTCCGGAGGAGACGTAAGCAGCTCCTACAATGAGCAGTTCTTC. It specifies CASSPSGGDVSSSYNEQFF. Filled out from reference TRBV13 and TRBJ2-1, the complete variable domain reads AAGVIQSPRHLIKEKRETATLKCYPIPRHDTVYWYQQGPGQDPQFLISFYEKMQSDKGSIPDRFSAQQFSDYHSELNMSSLELGDSALYFCASSPSGGDVSSSYNEQFFGPGTRLTVL.

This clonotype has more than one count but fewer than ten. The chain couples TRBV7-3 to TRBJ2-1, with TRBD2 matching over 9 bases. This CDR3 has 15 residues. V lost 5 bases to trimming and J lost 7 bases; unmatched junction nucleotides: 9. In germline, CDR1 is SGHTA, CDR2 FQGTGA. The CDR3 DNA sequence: TGTGCCAGCAGCCATAGCGGGAGTCTTTGGAATGAGCAGTTCTTC. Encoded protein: CASSHSGSLWNEQFF.

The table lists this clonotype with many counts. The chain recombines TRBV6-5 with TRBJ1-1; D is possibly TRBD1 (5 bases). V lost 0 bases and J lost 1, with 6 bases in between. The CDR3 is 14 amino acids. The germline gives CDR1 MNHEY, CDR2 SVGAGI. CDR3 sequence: CASSYSTANTEAFF. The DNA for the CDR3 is TGTGCCAGCAGTTACTCGACAGCGAACACTGAAGCTTTCTTT.

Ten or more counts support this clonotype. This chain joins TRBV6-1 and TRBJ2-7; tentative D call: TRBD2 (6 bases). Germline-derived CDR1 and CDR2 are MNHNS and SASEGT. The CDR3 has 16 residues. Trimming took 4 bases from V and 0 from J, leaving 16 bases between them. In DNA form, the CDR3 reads TGTGCCAGCAGTGCCCTTAGGGGCGGGAACTCCTACGAGCAGTACTTC. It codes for CASSALRGGNSYEQYF.

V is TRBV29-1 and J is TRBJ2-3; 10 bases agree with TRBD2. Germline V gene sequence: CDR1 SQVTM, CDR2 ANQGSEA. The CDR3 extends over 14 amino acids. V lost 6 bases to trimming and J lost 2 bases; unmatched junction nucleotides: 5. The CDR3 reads CSVSSGRATDTQYF. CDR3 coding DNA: TGCAGCGTATCCAGCGGGAGGGCCACAGATACGCAGTATTTT.